This T cell receptor (beta chain) derives from a study of beta chain features in type 1 diabetes (dated by TCRdb to the late 2010s). For context, the study as a whole: Mean age, gender distribution, total cell number and subset yield were not different between patients and healthy donors. A total of roughly 99,000,000 sorted cells were examined across all samples, and the number of cells per subset was strongly correlated with RNA yield. The study compared TCRB repertoires of sorted circulating CD4+ T cell subsets between recently diagnosed type 1 diabetes patients and matched healthy donors. Regulatory and stem cell-like memory subsets were obtained from only 8 patients and roughly 8 healthy donors, while naive and central memory subsets were obtained from all 30 or so donors.

Study-wide conclusions, independent of this receptor: PCR may preferentially amplify shorter templates, but because patient and control samples were amplified and corrected together, any resulting skew would affect both groups equally. Because small numbers of individuals were included in the HLA sub-analyses, any influence of HLA type on TCRB rearrangement was left unresolved. At VDJ recombination sites, type 1 diabetes patients had fewer insertions and more deleted nucleotides, which implies abnormalities in thymic rearrangement. In all four CD4+ subsets, TCRB CDR3 length was moderately but significantly shorter in type 1 diabetes patients. Because cDNA rather than genomic DNA was sequenced, highly expressing activated cells could have been over-represented, although no difference in activation and CD3 levels was found between groups. The naive, central memory and regulatory TCRB repertoires appeared to resemble one another more closely among patients than among healthy donors.

Each donor gave one peripheral blood draw, about 110 mL on average, collected into heparinised tubes. A BD FACSAria II and a panel including CD45RO, CCR7, CD25, CD127, CD95 and CD27 were used to sort naive, central memory, regulatory and stem cell-like memory CD4+ T cells. A purity above 98% was achieved for all sorted populations. PBMCs were isolated right away by Lymphoprep density gradient centrifugation and were stained directly, without culture. Samples were stained and sorted in pairs, with one healthy donor and one patient per experiment, so that batch effects were minimized. Details on this clone: The target of this receptor is not known. Within one base of it there is no much larger clone, and no base qualities were kept.

The CDR3, from cysteine to phenylalanine, totals 15 residues. Only CDR3 DNA is held: 45 bases, read in frame from base 1. CDR1 and CDR2 are drawn from the germline V gene: SGHAT, FQNNGV. After removal of 2 bases from V and 4 bases from J, the junction retains 4 bases not matched to a gene. The entire amount of isolated RNA was reverse transcribed using the High Capacity cDNA Reverse Transcription Kit, so the sequenced TCRB transcripts were expressed ones. Deep immunoSEQ sequencing was performed on naive, central memory and regulatory T cell samples, with an average of around 3.5 million total reads per sample. After sorted cells were lysed in RLT buffer, RNA was extracted with DNase-treated RNeasy Micro or Mini kits, with the choice depending on cell number. Each cell subset was processed on its own to prevent cross-contamination, while patient and healthy donor samples were processed together. The immunoSEQ multiplex PCR was used to amplify TCRB sequences from cDNA, yielding 87-bp fragments that span the CDR3 region. Sequencing of the amplicons was performed on the Illumina HiSeq platform. The source study handled its data this way. PCR bias was computationally corrected using synthetic template baselines, reads within Hamming distance 2 were collapsed, and singletons that could not be merged were discarded. Reads were aligned against IMGT so that V, D and J genes, CDR3 length and insertions or deletions at six rearrangement sites could be assigned. Within each subset, clonotype counts were normalized to the number of sorted cells before true diversity and Gini coefficients were calculated with the tcR R package. Repertoire sharing was quantified using the overlap coefficient calculated on TCRB nucleotide sequences. Not all clones reach the TCRdb copy of this immuneACCESS table, which keeps in-frame sequences only. Checked studies attribute under half of the gap to unresolved V genes and leave the rest unexplained. The DNA was the basis for D and trimming; V, J and clone size are from that table. The sample records 150,000 to 190,000 clones, 11% of which are singletons. About 1.9% of the sample rests with the top ten.

This clonotype was sampled from a man younger than 30 in good health. The V and J genes are TRBV11-2 and TRBJ2-2, and 7 bases in between align with TRBD1. The sequenced material came from central memory CD4+ T cells from blood. Here the CDR3 is given as CASSLLGTVTGELFF. The DNA reads TGTGCCAGCAGCTTACTTGGGACAGTCACCGGGGAGCTGTTTTTT.